There are many counts of the clone carrying this T cell receptor beta chain. The data were obtained in a study of T cells in Graves' hyperthyroidism and ophthalmopathy. About the study: Peripheral blood was secured at the point of initial diagnosis, before any treatment.

V lost 4 bases to trimming and J lost 4 bases, with 16 bases between them. The CDR3 is 16 residues long. Germline CDR1 reads SGHTA; CDR2 reads FQGNSA. Graves' hyperthyroidism is called stable when ophthalmopathy does not progress within 18 months. PBMCs were obtained from 10 ml fresh peripheral blood. Template material for amplifying TCR beta CDR3 regions consisted of RNA transcripts. HTBI primers were employed in a first-round RT-PCR of the TCR CDR3. TCRdb called the multiplex PCR reads again in MiXCR, with one record for every CDR3 protein. Counted here are approximately 590,000 distinct CDR3 sequences, more than 15% occurring once; the ten biggest clones make up roughly 7.3%.

The chain joins TRBV7-2 to TRBJ2-2, with D maybe TRBD2 (6 bases). The material sequenced was blood. The source is a woman under 40 with Graves' hyperthyroidism. The CDR3 spells CASSSVGGYATGELFF. The CDR3 nucleotides are TGTGCCAGCAGCTCCGTTGGGGGGTACGCCACCGGGGAGCTGTTTTTT.